This T cell receptor (beta chain) is from a study of blood T cell repertoires in COVID-19. Background on the study: PBMCs, B-cell-depleted T cells, or T cells were the source of the cDNA or gDNA that made up the material.

This CDR3 comprises 15 residues. The V gene lost 3 bases and the J gene lost 5 bases, with 11 bases spanning the gap. Germline loops: CDR1 ENHRY, CDR2 SYGVKD. Original handling: Using reference gene primer amplification, nucleated cell counts were estimated. Here immunoSEQ multiplex PCR was the method, and the copy in TCRdb shows in-frame clones only, minus some. Clonal size and the V and J genes are those of that table, whereas D and trimming came from the DNA. The sample lists hundreds of thousands of clones; 85% to 90% were seen once. The sequenced sample consisted of PBMCs or T cells enriched from blood (not recorded which). The chain uses TRBV10-3 and TRBJ1-6, with D perhaps matching TRBD1 (5 bases). The receptor comes from a woman aged 45-65 years who had been exposed to COVID-19. CDR3 in DNA: TGTGCCATCAGTGATCCCGGACAAGATAATTCACCCCTCCACTTT. Its protein product is CAISDPGQDNSPLHF.